This T cell receptor (beta chain) was captured in a study of identical twins. One entry per CDR3 protein results from TCRdb running MiXCR on the 5' RACE reads. The sample carries 150,000 or so distinct CDR3 sequences, roughly 3.2% recorded once. In this sample, this clonotype turned up many times. The CDR3 loop spans 17 amino acids. V was pared by 1 base and J by 2 bases, with 5 bases of the junction left unmatched. The V and J genes are TRBV12-3 or TRBV12-4 and TRBJ2-6; 7 positions agree with TRBD1. The clonotype originates from a man younger than 35 in good health. The sample taken for sequencing was memory T cells sorted from blood. CDR3 protein: CASSLETGKAGANVLTF. CDR3 coding DNA: TGTGCCAGCAGTTTAGAGACAGGGAAGGCTGGGGCCAACGTCCTGACTTTC.